These T cell receptor beta chains were read from a single sample in a study of Ad26.COV2.S vaccination and SARS-CoV-2 variants. The protocol was immunoSEQ multiplex PCR, while the TCRdb copy is restricted to in-frame clones and leaves out a portion. This table holds around 300,000 clones, about 88% found once. The sequences come from peripheral blood, collected in a trial of Ad26.COV2.S vaccine versus placebo. These receptors originate from a person between 18 and 65 years old who received the Ad26.COV2.S COVID-19 vaccine or a placebo. CDR3s include the opening cysteine and the closing phenylalanine or tryptophan. A D gene is named only where the DNA matches it firmly. Expanded clones are given a class, and other clones once, few, many or no size at all.

J gene	clone size	V gene	D gene	CDR3 DNA	CDR3 protein
TRBJ2-2	-	TRBV7-2	-	TGTGCCAGCAGGGACCAGGGGTGGGCCGGGGAGCTGTTTTTT	CASRDQGWAGELFF
TRBJ1-5	-	TRBV6-6	TRBD1	TGTGCCAGCAGTCCACTCAGGGGGGGAAATCAGCCCCAGCATTTT	CASSPLRGGNQPQHF
TRBJ2-1	-	TRBV7-3	TRBD2	TGTGCCAGCAGCTTTCTCCTAGGGACTAGCGGGAACAATGAGCAGTTCTTC	CASSFLLGTSGNNEQFF
TRBJ2-2	-	TRBV28	-	TGTGCCAGCAGTTCGGTCTACTTGAACACCGGGGAGCTGTTTTTT	CASSSVYLNTGELFF
TRBJ2-4	-	TRBV30	-	TGTGCCTGGAGTTGGGGCAAAAACATTCAGTACTTC	CAWSWGKNIQYF
TRBJ1-5	once	TRBV29-1	-	TGCAGCGTTCGTACAGGGTTGGGCCAGCCCCAGCATTTT	CSVRTGLGQPQHF
TRBJ2-5	once	TRBV4-3	TRBD2	TGCGCCAGCAGCCAAGATCCCTCAGGAGCGGGGAACCAAGAGACCCAGTACTTC	CASSQDPSGAGNQETQYF
TRBJ2-7	-	TRBV6-5	TRBD1	TGTGCCAGCAGAACGAGCGGACAGGGGTTGTACGAGCAGTACTTC	CASRTSGQGLYEQYF
TRBJ2-3	once	TRBV6-5	-	TGTGCCAGCAGTTACAGTGGGGGGTCGGTGACGGATACGCAGTATTTT	CASSYSGGSVTDTQYF
TRBJ2-3	-	TRBV5-6	-	TGTGCCAGCAGCCCCTCCTTCGGCCCAGATACGCAGTATTTT	CASSPSFGPDTQYF
TRBJ1-3	-	TRBV2	-	TGTGCCAGCAGACGTTCTGGAAACACCATATATTTT	CASRRSGNTIYF
TRBJ2-1	-	TRBV5-1	-	TGCGCCAGCAGCTTGGGTCTACCGGGAGAGCAGTTCTTC	CASSLGLPGEQFF
TRBJ1-4	-	TRBV9	TRBD1	TGTGCCAGCAGCTCCTCGGGACAGTTCAATGAAAAACTGTTTTTT	CASSSSGQFNEKLFF
TRBJ1-2	-	TRBV7-3	-	TGTGCCAGCAGCTTAGGTAGGGGTCCGAGCTATGGCTACACCTTC	CASSLGRGPSYGYTF
TRBJ2-7	-	TRBV15	-	TGTGCCACCAATGCGACCAGGAGGGGGATAACAGGGAACCCCTACGAGCAGTACTTC	CATNATRRGITGNPYEQYF
TRBJ2-7	-	TRBV27	TRBD1	TGTGCCAGCAGTTCCGCTATTAATCCCGGGACAGGGGGGCCCTACGAGCAGTACTTC	CASSSAINPGTGGPYEQYF
TRBJ2-2	-	TRBV30	-	TGTGCCTGGAAGCCGGGGAACACCGGGGAGCTGTTTTTT	CAWKPGNTGELFF
TRBJ1-1	-	TRBV14	TRBD1	TGTGCCAGCAGCCAACACTTAGGACAGGGTGACACTGAAGCTTTCTTT	CASSQHLGQGDTEAFF
TRBJ1-6	-	TRBV25-1	-	TGTGCCAGCAGGGACGGTACCTATAATTCACCCCTCCACTTT	CASRDGTYNSPLHF
TRBJ2-2	-	TRBV5-1	TRBD1	TGCGCCAGCAGCGGTACAGGGGTTGGGACCGGGGAGCTGTTTTTT	CASSGTGVGTGELFF
TRBJ2-5	once	TRBV30	-	TGTGCCTGGAGTCGGGCAGTGGGGGGTTGGTACCAAGAGACCCAGTACTTC	CAWSRAVGGWYQETQYF
TRBJ2-7	-	TRBV10-3	-	TGTGCCATCAGTGTCGTCGGAGGACGGGAATTCTTCGAGCAGTACTTC	CAISVVGGREFFEQYF
TRBJ1-1	-	TRBV11-2	-	TGTGCCAGCAGCTCCGGCGGGGCAGGGATGAACACTGAAGCTTTCTTT	CASSSGGAGMNTEAFF
TRBJ2-1	-	TRBV29-1	TRBD1	TGCAGCGCGCGACAGGGCGGAAACAATGAGCAGTTCTTC	CSARQGGNNEQFF
TRBJ1-1	once	TRBV7-9	-	TGTGCCAGCAGCTTAGCGATGACAGACGGAACTGAAGCTTTCTTT	CASSLAMTDGTEAFF
TRBJ1-5	-	TRBV10-1	-	TGCGCCAGCAGTGATCTCGGGAGAGGTCAGCCCCAGCATTTT	CASSDLGRGQPQHF
TRBJ1-5	once	TRBV13	-	TGTGCCAGCAGCTTAGGGACAACCGGCAATCAGCCCCAGCATTTT	CASSLGTTGNQPQHF
TRBJ2-5	-	TRBV3-1/TRBV3-2	TRBD2	TGTGCCAGCAGCCAATATACGGGAGGAGAAGAGACCCAGTACTTC	CASSQYTGGEETQYF
TRBJ2-7	few	TRBV30	-	TGTGCCGTATCAGGGCCCCCTATAAGCTACGAGCAGTACTTC	CAVSGPPISYEQYF
TRBJ2-4	-	TRBV6-2/TRBV6-3	TRBD1	TGTGCCAGCAGTTCGGACAGGGTTTCAGCCATTCAGTACTTC	CASSSDRVSAIQYF
TRBJ2-7	-	TRBV28	-	TGTGCCAGCAGTCTGGACGGGGGTATCTACGAGCAGTACTTC	CASSLDGGIYEQYF
TRBJ2-2	-	TRBV14	-	TGTGCCAGCAGCCAACTCGCGGCTATCGGGGAGCTGTTTTTT	CASSQLAAIGELFF
TRBJ1-4	-	TRBV6-5	-	TGTGCCAGCAAACCAGGGGCAACTAATGAAAAACTGTTTTTT	CASKPGATNEKLFF
TRBJ1-2	-	TRBV6-1	-	TGTGCCAGCAGTGAAGCCGCAAGTAAAGGAGGCTACACCTTC	CASSEAASKGGYTF
TRBJ2-5	-	TRBV19	TRBD1	TGTGCCAGTACGATGGACAGGACCCAAGAGACCCAGTACTTC	CASTMDRTQETQYF
TRBJ1-1	-	TRBV9	-	TGTGCCAGCAGCGTAGGAGGGGGGGCAAACACTGAAGCTTTCTTT	CASSVGGGANTEAFF
TRBJ1-1	-	TRBV19	TRBD1	TGTGCCAGTAGTACCCGGACAGGGTCATCTGAAGCTTTCTTT	CASSTRTGSSEAFF
TRBJ1-1	-	TRBV4-3	-	TGCGCCAGCAGCCAAGAACCGACAGGTGGAAACACTGAAGCTTTCTTT	CASSQEPTGGNTEAFF
TRBJ2-3	-	TRBV5-1	TRBD1	TGCGCCAGCAGCCCGGGACAGGTCGCGCTACGGGATACGCAGTATTTT	CASSPGQVALRDTQYF
TRBJ2-3	-	TRBV29-1	-	TGCAGCGTTGAAGATTCTCCTTTTGGCACAGATACGCAGTATTTT	CSVEDSPFGTDTQYF
TRBJ2-5	-	TRBV12-5	-	TGTGCTAGTGGTCCCGAAGATTGGGAGACCCAGTACTTC	CASGPEDWETQYF
TRBJ2-7	-	TRBV27	-	TGTGCCAGCAGTCTCCGGGTCACCTACGAGCAGTACTTC	CASSLRVTYEQYF
TRBJ1-5	-	TRBV2	-	TGTGCCATCCAAATTGTGCGTCAGCCCCAGCATTTT	CAIQIVRQPQHF
TRBJ2-1	-	TRBV4-1	TRBD2	TGCGCCAGCTCTACTAGCGGTAGCTCCTACAATGAGCAGTTCTTC	CASSTSGSSYNEQFF
TRBJ1-5	-	TRBV27	TRBD1	TGTGCCAGCAGCCCGACAGGGAGTAGTCAGCCCCAGCATTTT	CASSPTGSSQPQHF
TRBJ2-7	few	TRBV19	TRBD1	TGTGCCAGCCGACCAACAGGGGGAGCCTACGAGCAGTACTTC	CASRPTGGAYEQYF
TRBJ1-5	few	TRBV2	TRBD1	TGTGCCAGCACCCAACAGGGGTTGGAATATCAGCCCCAGCATTTT	CASTQQGLEYQPQHF
TRBJ2-7	-	TRBV7-3	-	TGTGCCAGCAGGTGGTTCCCCTACGAGCAGTACTTC	CASRWFPYEQYF
TRBJ2-3	-	TRBV5-4	-	TGTGCCAGCAGCTTGAAGGCGGGGCTCACAGATACGCAGTATTTT	CASSLKAGLTDTQYF
TRBJ2-5	-	TRBV6-2/TRBV6-3	TRBD2	TGTGCCAGCAGTTACCCGGATCGGGGAGTGCAGCGGGAGGGCCATCGAGAGACCCAGTACTTC	CASSYPDRGVQREGHRETQYF
TRBJ2-5	-	TRBV9	-	TGTGCCAGCAGCGTGACAGGGAGGGCCCAAGAGACCCAGTACTTC	CASSVTGRAQETQYF
TRBJ2-2	-	TRBV30	-	TGTGCCCGCGGTGGGGGGAACACCGGGGAGCTGTTTTTT	CARGGGNTGELFF
TRBJ2-7	-	TRBV3-1/TRBV3-2	-	TGTGCCAGCAGCTACGTCGGCGGGATCTCCTACGAGCAGTACTTC	CASSYVGGISYEQYF
TRBJ1-1	-	TRBV19	-	TGTGCCAGTATAACTGAGAACACTGAAGCTTTCTTT	CASITENTEAFF